These 27 T cell receptor beta chains came from one sample sequenced in a study of T cell responses to AZD1222 COVID-19 vaccine. Assay: immunoSEQ multiplex PCR; the TCRdb copy retains only in-frame clones and omits some. The sample comprises 150,000 to 250,000 clones, approximately 93% of which are singletons, and roughly 0.99% rests with the top ten. This specimen consisted of peripheral blood, obtained 28 days after the second AZD1222 dose. Receptors were obtained from an adult who received the AZD1222 COVID-19 vaccine.

The V and J genes are TRBV7-9 and TRBJ1-1; tentative D call: TRBD1 (6 bases). Germline V CDR1 and CDR2: SEHNR, FQNEAQ (reference sequence). Trimming removed 3 bases at V and 0 bases at J, with 11 bases between. The CDR3 has 15 amino acids. CDR3 DNA: TGTGCCAGCAGCTTTCCGGGACAAATGAACACTGAAGCTTTCTTT. It is translated as CASSFPGQMNTEAFF.

The V gene is TRBV7-3, the J gene TRBJ2-1; TRBD2 is a possible D gene (6 bases). Germline V CDR1 and CDR2: SGHTA, FQGTGA. This CDR3 has 14 amino acids. V lost 1 base, J lost 7 bases, and 11 bases lay in between. The CDR3: CASSLMGGRNEQFF. DNA for the CDR3: TGTGCCAGCAGCTTAATGGGGGGAAGGAATGAGCAGTTCTTC.

The chain couples TRBV5-5 to TRBJ1-2; the D is unclear. The CDR3 spans 12 residues. Germline V gene lookup returns CDR1 SGHKS and CDR2 YYEKEE (reference sequence). The V end lost 5 bases, the J end lost 2 bases, and 7 bases lay between the germline ends. The chain's CDR3 is CASSTGNYGYTF. The CDR3 DNA sequence: TGTGCCAGCAGTACCGGGAACTATGGCTACACCTTC.

This clone was picked up a small number of times. The V call is TRBV12-3 or TRBV12-4, the J call TRBJ2-7; D is uncertain. The CDR3 is 11 amino acids. V shed 5 bases and J shed 4 bases, with 6 bases lying between them. The CDR3 DNA is TGTGCCAGCAGTCCCTCTTACGAGCAGTACTTC. This codes for CASSPSYEQYF.

This chain links TRBV28 with TRBJ2-3; the match to TRBD1 covers 9 bases. The CDR3 has 17 residues. J lost 4 bases, V lost 0 bases, and 8 bases had no gene match. The germline V gene encodes CDR1 MDHEN and CDR2 SYDVKM. The CDR3 loop reads CASSLWGKTGGPDTQYF. DNA for the CDR3: TGTGCCAGCAGTTTATGGGGGAAAACAGGGGGCCCAGATACGCAGTATTTT.

The V call is TRBV12-3 or TRBV12-4, the J call TRBJ1-1, with D unclear. The CDR3 has 13 residues. V lost 3 bases, J lost 3 bases, and 8 bases lay in between. CDR3 loop: CASSLGFDTEAFF. The CDR3 DNA sequence: TGTGCCAGCAGTTTGGGATTTGACACTGAAGCTTTCTTT.

The rearrangement joins TRBV6-5 to TRBJ2-7; D is perhaps TRBD1 (6 bases). The ends were cut back, 6 bases at V and 2 bases at J, with 17 bases in the middle. The CDR3 covers 15 residues. The germline gives CDR1 MNHEY, CDR2 SVGAGI. CDR3 amino acids: CASRVRDTTAYEQYF. Written as DNA, the CDR3 is TGTGCCAGCAGGGTCAGGGACACCACAGCCTACGAGCAGTACTTC.

The chain employs TRBV16 and TRBJ2-7; D is perhaps TRBD1 (6 bases). This CDR3 is built from 14 residues. Germline V gene data show CDR1 as KGHSY and CDR2 as FQNENV. The V and J ends lost 2 bases and 7 bases respectively, with 15 bases between them. In DNA, the CDR3 is TGTGCCAGCAGCCAAGGGGGCCGGGACCGGGAGCAGTACTTC. It yields the protein CASSQGGRDREQYF.

The chain couples TRBV2 to TRBJ2-3; D gene uncertain. Trimming cost V 10 bases and J 0 bases, with 14 bases left between them. CDR1 is SNHLY and CDR2 is FYNNEI in the germline V gene. There are 14 residues in the CDR3. The CDR3 region has the DNA TGTGCCACCGTTAGAGCTTCAAGCACAGATACGCAGTATTTT. It specifies CATVRASSTDTQYF.

V gene TRBV30 combines with J gene TRBJ2-5; 8 bases are a match to TRBD2. Germline values: CDR1 GTSNPN, CDR2 SVGIG (reference sequence). The trim removed 2 bases at V and 2 bases at J, leaving 4 bases unmatched. The CDR3 runs 14 residues. CDR3 sequence reads: CAWSPGLAQETQYF. Here the CDR3 DNA reads TGTGCCTGGAGTCCAGGACTAGCACAAGAGACCCAGTACTTC.

As regards this clone: This CDR3 is also generated by other DNA sequences in the sample. The chain carries TRBV15 and TRBJ1-1; unclear D gene. In germline, CDR1 is LNHNV, CDR2 YYDKDF (reference sequence). Trimming removed 0 bases from V and 2 bases from J, with 7 bases in between. The CDR3 contains 14 residues. For the CDR3, the DNA is TGTGCCACCAGCAGAGATCGGTTAAACACTGAAGCTTTCTTT. Its protein is CATSRDRLNTEAFF.

The chain joins TRBV7-8 to TRBJ1-2; D gene unclear. Trimming cost V 8 bases and J 4 bases, with 11 bases left between them. Germline loops: CDR1 SGHVS, CDR2 FQNEAQ. The length of the CDR3 is 12 residues. CDR3 DNA: TGTGCCAGCGGAGGTGGGAGCTATGGCTACACCTTC. Encoded protein: CASGGGSYGYTF.

This sequence joins TRBV4-2 and TRBJ1-6, with D possibly matching TRBD1 (5 bases). Between the trimmed V and J ends, which lost 2 bases and 9 bases, there was a span of 17 bases. CDR1 and CDR2 (germline): LGHNA, YNFKEQ. The CDR3 has 16 amino acids. The CDR3 DNA reads TGTGCCAGCAGCCAAACTCAGGGTCCCGCTGCTTCACCCCTCCACTTT. The encoded protein is CASSQTQGPAASPLHF.

V and J are TRBV6-2 or TRBV6-3 and TRBJ2-3; possibly TRBD1 or TRBD2 for D (5 bases each). The CDR3 sequence is 18 residues long. The germline V and J ends were trimmed by 6 bases and 0 bases, with 22 bases remaining between them. Germline-derived CDR1 and CDR2 are MNHEY and SVGEGT. The CDR3: CASSPGGWGRSSTDTQYF. DNA for the CDR3: TGTGCCAGCAGCCCCGGTGGGTGGGGGAGATCTAGCACAGATACGCAGTATTTT.

The V call is TRBV6-5, the J call TRBJ1-1; weak D call: TRBD1 (5 bases). Germline lookup yields CDR1 MNHEY and CDR2 SVGAGI. Trimming cost V 6 bases and J 1 base, with 6 bases left between them. The CDR3 consists of 12 residues. As DNA, the CDR3 is TGTGCCAGCAGAGGGGCGAACACTGAAGCTTTCTTT. Its translation: CASRGANTEAFF.

As for this clone: The junction departs from germline at one end; a sequencing error may be responsible. The sample contains more than one DNA sequence encoding this CDR3. The CDR3 region has the DNA TGTGCCAGCAGCTATGACCTACAAGAAACCCAGTACTTC. Protein product: CASSYDLQETQYF. V is TRBV11-2 and J is TRBJ2-5; D remains ambiguous. The CDR3 is 13 residues long. The germline gives CDR1 SGHAT, CDR2 FQNNGV.

The V call is TRBV7-9, the J call TRBJ2-2; a weak D match, TRBD1 (6 bases). V lost 5 bases to trimming and J lost 1 base, with 11 bases between them. CDR3 length equals 15 residues. Germline-derived CDR1 and CDR2 are SEHNR and FQNEAQ (reference sequence). The CDR3 DNA is TGTGCCAGCAGCCCTGACAGGTGGAACACCGGGGAGCTGTTTTTT. This encodes CASSPDRWNTGELFF. Variable domain in full (rest from reference TRBV7-9 and TRBJ2-2): DTGVSQNPRHKITKRGQNVTFRCDPISEHNRLYWYRQTLGQGPEFLTYFQNEAQLEKSRLLSDRFSAERPKGSFSTLEIQRTEQGDSAMYLCASSPDRWNTGELFFGEGSRLTVL.

The V call is TRBV7-2, the J call TRBJ2-1; D uncertain. This CDR3 region has 14 residues. The germline gives CDR1 SGHTA, CDR2 FQGNSA. Trimming took off 6 bases at V and 9 bases at J, with 18 bases between the two ends. The CDR3 nucleotides read TGTGCCAGCAGTCCCTCGTGGGGTTCGGGTGAGCAGTTCTTC. Protein sequence: CASSPSWGSGEQFF.

The CDR3 loop reads CASSPRQRTSSYEQYF. DNA of the CDR3: TGCGCCAGCAGCCCCAGACAGCGGACCTCCTCCTACGAGCAGTACTTC. The chain has TRBV4-1 and TRBJ2-7; D might be TRBD1 or TRBD2, each matching 5 bases. Germline V gene sequence: CDR1 MGHRA, CDR2 YSYEKL. V dropped 4 bases and J dropped 0 bases, with 16 bases sitting between them. The CDR3 is 16 amino acids.

Concerning this clone itself: An end of the junction does not agree with germline; a read error may underlie this. The chain is built from TRBV2 and TRBJ2-5, with unresolved D. The CDR3 covers 14 residues. Per the germline V gene, CDR1 is SNHLY and CDR2 is FYNNEI. CDR3 nucleotides: TGTGCCAGCATTAGGACCGATCCTCAAGGGACCCAGTACTTC. It translates to CASIRTDPQGTQYF.

V gene TRBV6-5 combines with J gene TRBJ1-5, with a tentative D call TRBD1 (6 bases). Trimming cost V 6 bases and J 7 bases, with 13 bases left between them. Germline CDR1 is MNHEY and CDR2 is SVGAGI. The CDR3 is made up of 13 amino acids. This CDR3 is CASSARGQQPQHF. For the CDR3, the DNA is TGTGCCAGCAGCGCTCGGGGGCAGCAGCCCCAGCATTTT.

The rearrangement joins TRBV5-1 to TRBJ2-3; D perhaps matches TRBD1 (6 bases). The CDR3 extends over 16 amino acids. In germline, CDR1 is SGHRS, CDR2 YFSETQ. Trimming took 0 bases from V and 2 from J, leaving 13 bases between them. Here the CDR3 DNA reads TGCGCCAGCAGCTTGGGGACAGCAAGAATCACAGATACGCAGTATTTT. This sequence encodes CASSLGTARITDTQYF.

The genes are TRBV20-1 and TRBJ2-5, with D tentatively TRBD2 (5 bases). This CDR3 is built from 8 residues. V was pared by 7 bases and J by 10 bases, with 7 bases between. Germline V lookup: CDR1 DFQATT, CDR2 SNEGSKA (reference sequence). The CDR3 DNA reads TGCAGTGTGGGGAGCCAGTACTTC. Translated: CSVGSQYF.

V usage is TRBV7-9 and J usage is TRBJ2-7; TRBD2 matches 10 bases. Losses at the gene ends were 7 bases for V and 3 bases for J; bases not matched to a gene: 6. The length of the CDR3 is 14 residues. Germline CDR1 SEHNR, CDR2 FQNEAQ (reference sequence). CDR3 in amino acids: CASIASGGDYEQYF. As DNA, the CDR3 is TGTGCCAGCATCGCTAGCGGGGGAGACTACGAGCAGTACTTC. The whole variable domain, filled in from reference TRBV7-9 and TRBJ2-7, reads DTGVSQNPRHKITKRGQNVTFRCDPISEHNRLYWYRQTLGQGPEFLTYFQNEAQLEKSRLLSDRFSAERPKGSFSTLEIQRTEQGDSAMYLCASIASGGDYEQYFGPGTRLTVT.

The chain links TRBV28 to TRBJ1-2; the D is unclear. Germline assignment: CDR1 MDHEN and CDR2 SYDVKM. Trimming took 3 bases from V and 7 from J, leaving 15 bases between them. The CDR3 is made up of 14 amino acids. The CDR3 spells CASSLAQKEAGYTF. The DNA of the CDR3 is TGTGCCAGCAGTTTGGCCCAAAAGGAGGCTGGCTACACCTTC.

The chain has TRBV7-2 and TRBJ1-4; D gene uncertain. Per germline, CDR1 SGHTA and CDR2 FQGNSA. The CDR3 has 14 amino acids. V lost 1 base to trimming and J lost 8 bases, with 11 bases between them. The CDR3 region has the DNA TGTGCCAGCAGCTTAGTAGTAGGGTACGAAAAACTGTTTTTT. Protein product: CASSLVVGYEKLFF.

J is TRBJ2-5 and V is TRBV7-2; D unclear. V lost 1 base and J 7 bases, leaving 10 bases between the germline ends. CDR1 and CDR2 (germline): SGHTA, FQGNSA. The CDR3 extends over 13 amino acids. In DNA form, the CDR3 reads TGTGCCAGCAGCTTAGAACATCGGCGGACCCAGTACTTC. It codes for CASSLEHRRTQYF. The variable domain in full, with the rest retrieved from reference TRBV7-2 and TRBJ2-5, is GAGVSQSPSNKVTEKGKDVELRCDPISGHTALYWYRQSLGQGLEFLIYFQGNSAPDKSGLPSDRFSAERTGGSVSTLTIQRTQQEDSAVYLCASSLEHRRTQYFGPGTRLLVL.